One sample yielded the 2 T cell receptor beta chains listed below, sequenced in a study of T cells in Graves' hyperthyroidism and ophthalmopathy. RNA transcripts provided the source from which TCR beta CDR3 regions were amplified. The study used the HTBI primer set for a first-round RT-PCR of the TCR CDR3. TCRdb reanalysed the multiplex PCR reads using MiXCR and keeps one entry per CDR3 protein. This table holds approximately 600,000 distinct CDR3 sequences, about 20% found once. Sequenced input: blood. All receptors come from a young man with Graves' ophthalmopathy.

There are a few counts of this clonotype. This chain joins TRBV20-1 and TRBJ2-2; D unclear. V was shortened by 2 bases and J by 7 bases, with 11 bases between the two germline ends. Germline-derived CDR1 and CDR2 are DFQATT and SNEGSKA (reference sequence). This CDR3 is built from 13 residues. The CDR3 spells CSARSPNVGELFF. CDR3 coding DNA: TGCAGTGCTAGAAGCCCTAATGTCGGGGAGCTGTTTTTT.

V gene TRBV18 combines with J gene TRBJ2-1; the match to TRBD1 covers 12 bases. V gave up 4 bases and J gave up 5 bases; unmatched junction bases: 3. The CDR3 is made up of 15 amino acids. The germline CDR1 and CDR2 sequences are KGHSH and LQKENI. This CDR3 is CASSRGQGANNEQFF. The CDR3 DNA follows: TGTGCCAGCTCACGGGGACAGGGGGCAAACAATGAGCAGTTCTTC. Looking up the rest from reference TRBV18 and TRBJ2-1 gives the full variable domain: NAGVMQNPRHLVRRRGQEARLRCSPMKGHSHVYWYRQLPEEGLKFMVYLQKENIIDESGMPKERFSAEFPKEGPSILRIQQVVRGDSAAYFCASSRGQGANNEQFFGPGTRLTVL.